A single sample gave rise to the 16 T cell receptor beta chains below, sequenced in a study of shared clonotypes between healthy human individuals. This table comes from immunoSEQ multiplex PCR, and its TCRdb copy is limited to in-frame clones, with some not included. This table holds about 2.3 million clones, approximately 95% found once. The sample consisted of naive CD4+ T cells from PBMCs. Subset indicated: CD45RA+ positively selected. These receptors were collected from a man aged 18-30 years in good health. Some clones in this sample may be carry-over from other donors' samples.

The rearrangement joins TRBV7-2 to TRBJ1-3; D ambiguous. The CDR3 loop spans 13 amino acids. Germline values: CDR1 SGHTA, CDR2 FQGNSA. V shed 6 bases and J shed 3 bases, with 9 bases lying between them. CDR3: CASSSQHGNTIYF. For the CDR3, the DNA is TGTGCCAGCAGTTCCCAACATGGAAACACCATATATTTT.

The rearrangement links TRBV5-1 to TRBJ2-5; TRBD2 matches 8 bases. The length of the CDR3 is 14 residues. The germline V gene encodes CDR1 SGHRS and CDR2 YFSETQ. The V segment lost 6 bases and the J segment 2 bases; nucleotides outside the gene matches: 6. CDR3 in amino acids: CASTYGGEQETQYF. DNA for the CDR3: TGCGCCAGCACCTACGGGGGGGAACAAGAGACCCAGTACTTC.

CDR3 sequence reads: CASSTREGTDTQYF. DNA of the CDR3: TGTGCCAGCAGTACTAGAGAGGGCACAGATACGCAGTATTTT. This rearrangement joins TRBV6-1 to TRBJ2-3; TRBD2 is a possible D gene (5 bases). The CDR3 has 14 residues. Germline-derived CDR1 and CDR2 are MNHNS and SASEGT. Between the trimmed V and J ends, which lost 5 bases and 1 base, there was a span of 10 bases.

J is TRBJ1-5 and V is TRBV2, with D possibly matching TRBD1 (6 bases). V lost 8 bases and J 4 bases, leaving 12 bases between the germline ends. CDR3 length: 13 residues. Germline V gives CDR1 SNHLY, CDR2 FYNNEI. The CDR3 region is CASLRQENQPQHF. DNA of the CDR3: TGTGCCAGCCTCCGACAGGAAAATCAGCCCCAGCATTTT.

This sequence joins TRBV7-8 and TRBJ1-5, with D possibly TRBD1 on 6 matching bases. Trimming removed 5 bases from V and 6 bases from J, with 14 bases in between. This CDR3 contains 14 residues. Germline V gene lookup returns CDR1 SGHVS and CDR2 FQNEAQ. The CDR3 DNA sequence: TGTGCCAGCAGCCCAAGGGGGTCGGTTCAGCCCCAGCATTTT. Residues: CASSPRGSVQPQHF.

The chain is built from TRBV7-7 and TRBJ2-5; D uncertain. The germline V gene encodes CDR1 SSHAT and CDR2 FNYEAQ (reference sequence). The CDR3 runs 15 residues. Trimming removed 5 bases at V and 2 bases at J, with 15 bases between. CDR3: CASSRAHATQETQYF. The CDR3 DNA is TGTGCCAGCAGCCGAGCTCACGCCACTCAAGAGACCCAGTACTTC.

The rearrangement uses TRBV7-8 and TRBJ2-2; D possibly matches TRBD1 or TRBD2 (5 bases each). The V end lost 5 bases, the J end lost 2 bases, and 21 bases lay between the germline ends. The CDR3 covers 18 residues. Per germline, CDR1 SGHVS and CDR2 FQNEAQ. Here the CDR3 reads CASSHARDPRPNTGELFF. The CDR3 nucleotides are TGTGCCAGCAGCCACGCCCGGGACCCTAGGCCCAACACCGGGGAGCTGTTTTTT.

The chain's CDR3 is CASSPLAGNYEQYF. DNA of the CDR3: TGTGCCAGCAGCCCCCTAGCGGGGAATTACGAGCAGTACTTC. The chain recombines TRBV7-9 with TRBJ2-7, with 9 bases lining up with TRBD2. V trimming: 5 bases; J trimming: 4 bases; junction bases outside the gene matches: 6. This CDR3 has 14 amino acids. Germline values: CDR1 SEHNR, CDR2 FQNEAQ (reference sequence).

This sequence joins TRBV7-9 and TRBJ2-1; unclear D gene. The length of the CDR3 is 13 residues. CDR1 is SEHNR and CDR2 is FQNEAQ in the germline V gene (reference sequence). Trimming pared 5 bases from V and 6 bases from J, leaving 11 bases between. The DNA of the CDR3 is TGTGCCAGCAGCCGCCTAGGAACCAATGAGCAGTTCTTC. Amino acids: CASSRLGTNEQFF.

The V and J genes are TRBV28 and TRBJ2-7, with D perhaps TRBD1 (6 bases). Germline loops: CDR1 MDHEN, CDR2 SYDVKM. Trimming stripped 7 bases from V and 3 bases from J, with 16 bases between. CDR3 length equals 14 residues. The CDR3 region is CASISAGASYEQYF. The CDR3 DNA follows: TGTGCCAGCATAAGCGCAGGGGCGAGCTACGAGCAGTACTTC. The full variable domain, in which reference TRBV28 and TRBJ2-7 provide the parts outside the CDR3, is DVKVTQSSRYLVKRTGEKVFLECVQDMDHENMFWYRQDPGLGLRLIYFSYDVKMKEKGDIPEGYSVSREKKERFSLILESASTNQTSMYLCASISAGASYEQYFGPGTRLTVT.

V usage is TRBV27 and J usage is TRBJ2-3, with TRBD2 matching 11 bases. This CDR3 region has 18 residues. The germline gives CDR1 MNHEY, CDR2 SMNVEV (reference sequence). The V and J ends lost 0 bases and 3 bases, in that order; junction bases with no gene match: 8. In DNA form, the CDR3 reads TGTGCCAGCAGTTTATCGACTAGCGGGACTATGGGGACAGATACGCAGTATTTT. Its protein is CASSLSTSGTMGTDTQYF.

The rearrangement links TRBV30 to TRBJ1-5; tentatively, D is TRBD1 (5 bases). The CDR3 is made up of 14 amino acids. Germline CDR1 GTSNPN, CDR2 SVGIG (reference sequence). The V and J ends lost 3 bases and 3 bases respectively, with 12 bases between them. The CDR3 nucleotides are TGTGCCTGGAGCTCTACAGGCCTCAATCAGCCCCAGCATTTT. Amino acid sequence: CAWSSTGLNQPQHF.

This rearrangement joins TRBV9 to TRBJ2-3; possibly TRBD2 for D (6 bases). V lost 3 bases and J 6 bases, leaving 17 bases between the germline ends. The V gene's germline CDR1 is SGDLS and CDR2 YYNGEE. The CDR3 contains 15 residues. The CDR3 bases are TGTGCCAGCAGCGCAGAGGAACCGGGACTCGATACGCAGTATTTT. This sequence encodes CASSAEEPGLDTQYF.

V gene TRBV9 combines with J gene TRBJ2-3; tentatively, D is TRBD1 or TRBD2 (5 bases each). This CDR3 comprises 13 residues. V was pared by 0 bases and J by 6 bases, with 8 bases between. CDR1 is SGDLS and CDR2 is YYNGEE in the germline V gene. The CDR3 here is CASSVEEGDTQYF. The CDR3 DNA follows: TGTGCCAGCAGCGTAGAAGAGGGGGATACGCAGTATTTT.

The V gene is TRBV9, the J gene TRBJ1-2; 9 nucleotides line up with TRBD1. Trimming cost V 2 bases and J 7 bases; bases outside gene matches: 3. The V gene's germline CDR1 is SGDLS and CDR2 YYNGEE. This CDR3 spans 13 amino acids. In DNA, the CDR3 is TGTGCCAGCAGCGTCTTACAGGGGGCTGGCTACACCTTC. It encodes CASSVLQGAGYTF.

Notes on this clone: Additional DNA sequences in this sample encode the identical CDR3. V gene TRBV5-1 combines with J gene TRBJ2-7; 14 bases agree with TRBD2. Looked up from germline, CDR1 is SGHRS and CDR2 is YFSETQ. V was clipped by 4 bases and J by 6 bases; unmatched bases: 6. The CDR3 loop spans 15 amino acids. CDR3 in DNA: TGCGCCAGCAGCCCCGGGACTAGCGGGAGCAGCGAGCAGTACTTC. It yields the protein CASSPGTSGSSEQYF.